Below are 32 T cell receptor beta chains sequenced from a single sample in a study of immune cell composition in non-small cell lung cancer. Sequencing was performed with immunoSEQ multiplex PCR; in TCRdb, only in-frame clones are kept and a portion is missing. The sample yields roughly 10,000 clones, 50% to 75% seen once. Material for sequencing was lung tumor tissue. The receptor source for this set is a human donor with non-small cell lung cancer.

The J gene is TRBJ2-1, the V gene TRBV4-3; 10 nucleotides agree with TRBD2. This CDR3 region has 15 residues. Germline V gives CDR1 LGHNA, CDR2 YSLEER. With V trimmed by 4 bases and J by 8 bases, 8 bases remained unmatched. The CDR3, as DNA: TGCGCCAGCAGCCCCAGCGGGAGGGCGGGGGATGAGCAGTTCTTC. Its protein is CASSPSGRAGDEQFF.

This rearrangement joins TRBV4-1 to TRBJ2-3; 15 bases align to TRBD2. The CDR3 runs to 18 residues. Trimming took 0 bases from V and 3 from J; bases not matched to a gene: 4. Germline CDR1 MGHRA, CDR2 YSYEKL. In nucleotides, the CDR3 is TGCGCCAGCAGCCAAGATCGAGGGACTAGCGGGAGGACAGATACGCAGTATTTT. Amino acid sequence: CASSQDRGTSGRTDTQYF.

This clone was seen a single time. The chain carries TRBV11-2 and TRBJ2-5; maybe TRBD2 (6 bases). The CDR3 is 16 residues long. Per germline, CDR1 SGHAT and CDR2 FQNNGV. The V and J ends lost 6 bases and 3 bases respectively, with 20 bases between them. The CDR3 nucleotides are TGTGCCAGCAGACTGCGTACGGGGGAAGGAGAAGAGACCCAGTACTTC. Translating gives CASRLRTGEGEETQYF.

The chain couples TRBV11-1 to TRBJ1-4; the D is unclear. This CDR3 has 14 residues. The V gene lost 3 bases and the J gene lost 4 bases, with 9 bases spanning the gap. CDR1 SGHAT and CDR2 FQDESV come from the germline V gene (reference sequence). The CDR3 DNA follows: TGTGCCAGCAGCTTCAGAGGGTTTAATGAAAAACTGTTTTTT. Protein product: CASSFRGFNEKLFF.

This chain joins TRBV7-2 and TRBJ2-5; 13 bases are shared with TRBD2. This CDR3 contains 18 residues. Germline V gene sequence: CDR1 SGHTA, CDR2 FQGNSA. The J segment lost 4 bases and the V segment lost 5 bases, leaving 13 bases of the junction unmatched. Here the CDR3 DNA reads TGTGCCAGCAGCCCCCCACCCGGGACTAGCGGGATCTCAGAGACCCAGTACTTC. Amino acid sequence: CASSPPPGTSGISETQYF.

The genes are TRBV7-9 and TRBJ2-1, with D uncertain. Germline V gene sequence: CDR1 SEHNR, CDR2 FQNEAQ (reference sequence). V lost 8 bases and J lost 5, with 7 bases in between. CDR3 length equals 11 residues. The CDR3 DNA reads TGTGCCAGCGTTTTTAACAATGAGCAGTTCTTC. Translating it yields CASVFNNEQFF.

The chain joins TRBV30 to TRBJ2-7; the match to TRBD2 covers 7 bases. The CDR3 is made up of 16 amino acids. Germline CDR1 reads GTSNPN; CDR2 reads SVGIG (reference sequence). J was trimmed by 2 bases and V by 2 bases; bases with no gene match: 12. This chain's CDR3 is CAWSLGEGLLTYEQYF. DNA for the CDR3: TGTGCCTGGAGTCTGGGGGAGGGCCTTCTAACCTACGAGCAGTACTTC.

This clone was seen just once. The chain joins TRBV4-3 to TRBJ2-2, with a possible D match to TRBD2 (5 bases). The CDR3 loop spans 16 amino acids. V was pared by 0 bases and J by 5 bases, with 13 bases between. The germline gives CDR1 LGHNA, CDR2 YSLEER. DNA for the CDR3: TGCGCCAGCAGCCAAGATAGCATAGCGTATACCGGGGAGCTGTTTTTT. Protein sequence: CASSQDSIAYTGELFF.

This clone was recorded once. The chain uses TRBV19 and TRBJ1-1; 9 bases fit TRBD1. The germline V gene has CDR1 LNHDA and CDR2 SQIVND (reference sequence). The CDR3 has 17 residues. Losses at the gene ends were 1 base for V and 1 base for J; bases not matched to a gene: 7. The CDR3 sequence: CASSIASSQGANTEAFF. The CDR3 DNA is TGTGCCAGTAGTATAGCCTCCTCACAGGGGGCGAACACTGAAGCTTTCTTT.

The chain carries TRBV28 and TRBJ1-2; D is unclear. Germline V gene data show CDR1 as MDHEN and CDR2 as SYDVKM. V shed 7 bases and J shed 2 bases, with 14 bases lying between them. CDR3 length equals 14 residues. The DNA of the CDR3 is TGTGCCAGCACCCTGGGGAGCGTGAACTATGGCTACACCTTC. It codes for CASTLGSVNYGYTF.

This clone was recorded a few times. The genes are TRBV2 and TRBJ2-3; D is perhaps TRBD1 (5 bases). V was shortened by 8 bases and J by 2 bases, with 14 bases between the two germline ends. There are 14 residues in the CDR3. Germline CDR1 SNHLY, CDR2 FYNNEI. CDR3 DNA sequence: TGTGCCAGCTTGGCAGGGCCACACACAGATACGCAGTATTTT. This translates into CASLAGPHTDTQYF. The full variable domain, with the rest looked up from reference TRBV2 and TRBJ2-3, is EPEVTQTPSHQVTQMGQEVILRCVPISNHLYFYWYRQILGQKVEFLVSFYNNEISEKSEIFDDQFSVERPDGSNFTLKIRSTKLEDSAMYFCASLAGPHTDTQYFGPGTRLTVL.

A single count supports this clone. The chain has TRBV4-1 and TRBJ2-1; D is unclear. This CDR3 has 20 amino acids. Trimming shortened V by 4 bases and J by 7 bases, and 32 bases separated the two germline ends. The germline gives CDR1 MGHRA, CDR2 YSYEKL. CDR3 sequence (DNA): TGCGCCAGCAGCCTCCGGAGCCGTATGGAGAGAGGCTCTTCGAGGAATGAGCAGTTCTTC. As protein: CASSLRSRMERGSSRNEQFF.

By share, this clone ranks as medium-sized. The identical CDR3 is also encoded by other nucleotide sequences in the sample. CDR3 in amino acids: CASSIAGTGSYEQYF. The CDR3 DNA reads TGTGCCAGTAGTATCGCCGGGACAGGCTCCTACGAGCAGTACTTC. The chain uses TRBV19 and TRBJ2-7; 8 bases align to TRBD1. The V and J ends lost 3 bases and 0 bases, in that order; junction bases with no gene match: 4. In germline, CDR1 is LNHDA, CDR2 SQIVND (reference sequence). The CDR3 length is 15 residues.

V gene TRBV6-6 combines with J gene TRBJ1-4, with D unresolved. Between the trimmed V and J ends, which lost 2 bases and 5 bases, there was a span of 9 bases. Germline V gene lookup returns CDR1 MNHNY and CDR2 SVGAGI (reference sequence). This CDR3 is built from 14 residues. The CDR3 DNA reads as TGTGCCAGCAGTTACGGGCAGTTCAATGAAAAACTGTTTTTT. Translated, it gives CASSYGQFNEKLFF.

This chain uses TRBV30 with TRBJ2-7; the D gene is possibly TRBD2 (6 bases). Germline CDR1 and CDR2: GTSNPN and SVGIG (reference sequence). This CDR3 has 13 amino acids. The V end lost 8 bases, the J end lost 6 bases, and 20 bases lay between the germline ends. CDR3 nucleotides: TGTGCCGGAGGGGTTTCTAGTCTCCGCGAGCAGTACTTC. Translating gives CAGGVSSLREQYF.

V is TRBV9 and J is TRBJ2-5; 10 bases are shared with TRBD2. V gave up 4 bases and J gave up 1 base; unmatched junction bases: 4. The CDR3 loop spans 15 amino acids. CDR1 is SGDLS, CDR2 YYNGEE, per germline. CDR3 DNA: TGTGCCAGCAGCTCAGCGGGAGGGCTCCAAGAGACCCAGTACTTC. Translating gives CASSSAGGLQETQYF.

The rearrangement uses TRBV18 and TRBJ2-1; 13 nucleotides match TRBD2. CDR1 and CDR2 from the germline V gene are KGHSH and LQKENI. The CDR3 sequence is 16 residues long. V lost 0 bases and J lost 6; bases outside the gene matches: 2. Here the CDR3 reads CASSPPGTSGTNEQFF. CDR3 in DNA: TGTGCCAGCTCACCACCCGGGACTAGCGGGACCAATGAGCAGTTCTTC.

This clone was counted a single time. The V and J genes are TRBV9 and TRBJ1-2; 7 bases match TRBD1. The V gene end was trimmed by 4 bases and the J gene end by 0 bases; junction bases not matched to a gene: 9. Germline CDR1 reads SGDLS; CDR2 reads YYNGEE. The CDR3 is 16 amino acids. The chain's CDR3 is CASSTGQRATNYGYTF. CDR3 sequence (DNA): TGTGCCAGCAGCACGGGACAGAGAGCTACTAACTATGGCTACACCTTC.

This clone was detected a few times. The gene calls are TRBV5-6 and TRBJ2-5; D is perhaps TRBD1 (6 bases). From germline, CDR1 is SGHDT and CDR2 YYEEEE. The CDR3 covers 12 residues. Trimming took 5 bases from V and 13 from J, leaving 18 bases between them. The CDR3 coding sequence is TGTGCCAGCAGTACGACGACAGGTCCAGGGTACTTC. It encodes CASSTTTGPGYF.

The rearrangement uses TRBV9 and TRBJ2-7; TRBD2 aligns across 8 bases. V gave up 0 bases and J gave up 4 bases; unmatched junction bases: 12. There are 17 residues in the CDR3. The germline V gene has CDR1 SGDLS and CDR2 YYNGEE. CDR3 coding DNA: TGTGCCAGCAGCGTAGGGGACCCGTCCGGGGGGGTTTACGAGCAGTACTTC. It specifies CASSVGDPSGGVYEQYF.

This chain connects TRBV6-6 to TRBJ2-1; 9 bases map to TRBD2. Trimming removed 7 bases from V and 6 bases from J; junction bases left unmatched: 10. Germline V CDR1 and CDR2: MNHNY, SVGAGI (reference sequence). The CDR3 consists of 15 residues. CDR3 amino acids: CASTMVAGGGNEQFF. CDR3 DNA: TGTGCCAGCACCATGGTTGCGGGAGGGGGCAATGAGCAGTTCTTC.

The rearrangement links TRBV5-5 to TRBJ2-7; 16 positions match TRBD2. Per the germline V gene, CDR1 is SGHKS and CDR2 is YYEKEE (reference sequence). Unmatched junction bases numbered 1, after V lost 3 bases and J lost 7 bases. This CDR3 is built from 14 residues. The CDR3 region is CASSWGLAGGEQYF. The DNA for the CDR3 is TGTGCCAGCAGCTGGGGACTAGCGGGGGGGGAGCAGTACTTC.

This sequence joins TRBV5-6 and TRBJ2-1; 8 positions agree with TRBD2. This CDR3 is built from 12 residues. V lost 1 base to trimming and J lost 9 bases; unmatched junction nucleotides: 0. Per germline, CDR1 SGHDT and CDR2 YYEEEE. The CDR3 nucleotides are TGTGCCAGCAGCTTGACTAGCGGTGAGCAGTTCTTC. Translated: CASSLTSGEQFF.

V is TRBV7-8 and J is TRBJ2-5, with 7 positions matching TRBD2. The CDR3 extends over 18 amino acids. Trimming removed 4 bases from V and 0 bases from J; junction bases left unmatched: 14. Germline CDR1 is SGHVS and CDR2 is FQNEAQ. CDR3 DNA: TGTGCCAGCAGCTATACCGCTAGCGGACCTGTCTACCAAGAGACCCAGTACTTC. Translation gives CASSYTASGPVYQETQYF. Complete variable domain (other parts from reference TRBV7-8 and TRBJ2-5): GAGVSQSPRYKVAKRGQDVALRCDPISGHVSLFWYQQALGQGPEFLTYFQNEAQLDKSGLPSDRFFAERPEGSVSTLKIQRTQQEDSAVYLCASSYTASGPVYQETQYFGPGTRLLVL.

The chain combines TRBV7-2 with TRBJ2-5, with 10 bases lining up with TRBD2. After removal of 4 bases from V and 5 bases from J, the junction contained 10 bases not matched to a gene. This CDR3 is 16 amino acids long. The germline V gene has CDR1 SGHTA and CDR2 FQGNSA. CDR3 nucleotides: TGTGCCAGCAGCTATTTAGCGGGAGGAGGTGGGGAGACCCAGTACTTC. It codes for CASSYLAGGGGETQYF.

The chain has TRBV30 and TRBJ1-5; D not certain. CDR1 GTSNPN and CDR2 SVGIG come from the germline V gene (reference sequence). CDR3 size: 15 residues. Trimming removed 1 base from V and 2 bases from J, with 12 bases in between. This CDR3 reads CAWSDPRGGNQPQHF. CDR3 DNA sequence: TGTGCCTGGAGTGACCCCCGGGGAGGCAATCAGCCCCAGCATTTT.

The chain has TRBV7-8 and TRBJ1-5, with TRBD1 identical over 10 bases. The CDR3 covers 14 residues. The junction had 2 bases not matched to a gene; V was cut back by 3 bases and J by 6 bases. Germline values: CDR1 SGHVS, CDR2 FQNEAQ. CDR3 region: CASSLGQGFQPQHF. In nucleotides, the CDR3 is TGTGCCAGCAGCTTGGGACAGGGGTTTCAGCCCCAGCATTTT.

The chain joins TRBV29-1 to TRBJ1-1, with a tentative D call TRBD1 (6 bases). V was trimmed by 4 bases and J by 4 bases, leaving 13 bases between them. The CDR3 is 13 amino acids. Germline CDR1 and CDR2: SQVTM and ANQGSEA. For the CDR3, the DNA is TGCAGCGTTGTACAGGGACCCGGCACTGAAGCTTTCTTT. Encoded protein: CSVVQGPGTEAFF.

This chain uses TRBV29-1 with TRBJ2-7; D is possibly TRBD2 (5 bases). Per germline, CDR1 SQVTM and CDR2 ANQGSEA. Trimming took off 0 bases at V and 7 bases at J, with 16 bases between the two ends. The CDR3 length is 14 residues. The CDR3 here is CSVEDVFGRREQYF. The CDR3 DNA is TGCAGCGTTGAAGATGTTTTCGGGCGGAGGGAGCAGTACTTC.

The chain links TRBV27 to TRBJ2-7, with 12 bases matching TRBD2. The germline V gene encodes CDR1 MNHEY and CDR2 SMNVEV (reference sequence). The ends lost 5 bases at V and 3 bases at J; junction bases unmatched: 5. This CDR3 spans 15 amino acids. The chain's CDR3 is CASSPTSGRYYEQYF. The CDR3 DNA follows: TGTGCCAGCAGTCCGACTAGCGGGAGATACTACGAGCAGTACTTC.

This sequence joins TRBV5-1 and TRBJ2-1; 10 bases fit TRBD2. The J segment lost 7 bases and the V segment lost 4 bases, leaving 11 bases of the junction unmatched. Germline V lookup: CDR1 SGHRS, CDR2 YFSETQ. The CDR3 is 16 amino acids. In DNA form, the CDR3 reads TGCGCCAGCAGCGCGGAACCTAGCGGGAGAGGTAATGAGCAGTTCTTC. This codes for CASSAEPSGRGNEQFF.

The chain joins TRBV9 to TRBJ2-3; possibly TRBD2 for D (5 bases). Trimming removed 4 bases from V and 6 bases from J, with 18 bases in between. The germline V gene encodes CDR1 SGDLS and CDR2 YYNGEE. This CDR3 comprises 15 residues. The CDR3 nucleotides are TGTGCCAGCAGCCCTCCCTCCGGGGTGAGGGATACGCAGTATTTT. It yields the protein CASSPPSGVRDTQYF.